A selection of T cell receptor beta chains follows, all from one sample in a study of blood T cell repertoires in COVID-19. TCRdb's copy holds only in-frame clones and misses some; the assay was immunoSEQ multiplex PCR. The sample has about 260,000 clones, 75% to 90% seen once. The sample consisted of peripheral blood. Receptors originate from a woman aged 45-59 years who had recovered from COVID-19. Both conserved end residues are part of each CDR3. The D gene is left open where the match is weak. Only part of the rows carry a size: once, few, many, or a class if the clone is expanded.

clone_size: .; v_call: TRBV5-6; j_call: TRBJ2-7; d_call: .; cdr3_nt: TGTGCCAGCAGCCCCACCTTCCGCGGGGAGACCTACGAGCAGTACTTC; cdr3_aa: CASSPTFRGETYEQYF
clone_size: .; v_call: TRBV10-3; j_call: TRBJ2-7; d_call: TRBD1; cdr3_nt: TGTGCCACCGAGGTCCCAGGGGGCTCCTACGAGCAGTACTTC; cdr3_aa: CATEVPGGSYEQYF
clone_size: .; v_call: TRBV28; j_call: TRBJ1-5; d_call: .; cdr3_nt: TGTGCCAGCAGTTTAGGGGGGATGCGGAATCAGCCCCAGCATTTT; cdr3_aa: CASSLGGMRNQPQHF
clone_size: few; v_call: TRBV30; j_call: TRBJ2-3; d_call: .; cdr3_nt: TGTGCCTGGATGTGGCAGGGATCAGATACGCAGTATTTT; cdr3_aa: CAWMWQGSDTQYF
clone_size: .; v_call: TRBV19; j_call: TRBJ2-1; d_call: TRBD2; cdr3_nt: TGTGCCAGTAGTATGGCGACTAGCGTATACAATGAGCAGTTCTTC; cdr3_aa: CASSMATSVYNEQFF
clone_size: .; v_call: TRBV6-2/TRBV6-3; j_call: TRBJ2-1; d_call: .; cdr3_nt: TGTGCCAGCAGTTACCCCAGCACGGACTACCCAGGAACCTATAATGAGCAGTTCTTC; cdr3_aa: CASSYPSTDYPGTYNEQFF
clone_size: .; v_call: TRBV9; j_call: TRBJ2-7; d_call: TRBD1; cdr3_nt: TGTGCCAGCAGCGTAGAGGGACAGGGTAGGGACGAGCAGTACTTC; cdr3_aa: CASSVEGQGRDEQYF
clone_size: .; v_call: TRBV5-4; j_call: TRBJ1-1; d_call: .; cdr3_nt: TGTGCCAGCAGCTCGGGATGGGTGAACACTGAAGCTTTCTTT; cdr3_aa: CASSSGWVNTEAFF
clone_size: .; v_call: TRBV27; j_call: TRBJ2-7; d_call: TRBD1; cdr3_nt: TGTGCCAGCAGTGACCGGGACAGCCTCTACGAGCAGTACTTC; cdr3_aa: CASSDRDSLYEQYF
clone_size: few; v_call: TRBV24-1; j_call: TRBJ1-5; d_call: .; cdr3_nt: TGTGCCACCTTTCAGGGGCGGAATCAGCCCCAGCATTTT; cdr3_aa: CATFQGRNQPQHF
clone_size: .; v_call: TRBV19; j_call: TRBJ1-4; d_call: .; cdr3_nt: TGTGCCAGCTCAGTCGCAACTAATGAAAAACTGTTTTTT; cdr3_aa: CASSVATNEKLFF
clone_size: .; v_call: TRBV6-5; j_call: TRBJ2-7; d_call: .; cdr3_nt: TGTGCCAGCAGTTACTCCCCCCGGGGAAGGGAGGAGGAGTACTTC; cdr3_aa: CASSYSPRGREEEYF
clone_size: .; v_call: TRBV27; j_call: TRBJ1-2; d_call: .; cdr3_nt: TGTGCCAGCAGTCTCAGGGTGGACTATGGCTACACCTTC; cdr3_aa: CASSLRVDYGYTF
clone_size: once; v_call: TRBV6-5; j_call: TRBJ2-5; d_call: .; cdr3_nt: TGTGCCAGCAGTTACCTATTTAGCGGCGGCCTAGAGACCCAGTACTTC; cdr3_aa: CASSYLFSGGLETQYF
clone_size: few; v_call: TRBV11-2; j_call: TRBJ1-5; d_call: .; cdr3_nt: TGTGCCAGCAGCCAGGGACATTTTAGCAATCAGCCCCAGCATTTT; cdr3_aa: CASSQGHFSNQPQHF
clone_size: .; v_call: TRBV6-1; j_call: TRBJ2-7; d_call: TRBD2; cdr3_nt: TGTGCCAGCAGTGAATCATTACGCGGGGGTTACGAGCAGTACTTC; cdr3_aa: CASSESLRGGYEQYF
clone_size: many; v_call: TRBV9; j_call: TRBJ2-3; d_call: .; cdr3_nt: TGTGCCAGCAGCGTAGGACCCGTCGGGGGGCAGGCGGATACGCAGTATTTT; cdr3_aa: CASSVGPVGGQADTQYF
clone_size: .; v_call: TRBV28; j_call: TRBJ2-7; d_call: .; cdr3_nt: TGTGCCAGCAGTTTTCCCGCTCAGCGGACCACCTACGAGCAGTACTTC; cdr3_aa: CASSFPAQRTTYEQYF
clone_size: .; v_call: TRBV28; j_call: TRBJ2-1; d_call: TRBD2; cdr3_nt: TGTGCCAGCACCCCCGTGGTAGCGGGAGTGAGTGAGCAGTTCTTC; cdr3_aa: CASTPVVAGVSEQFF
clone_size: .; v_call: TRBV30; j_call: TRBJ2-1; d_call: TRBD1; cdr3_nt: TGTGCCTGGGGACAGGACAATGAGCAGTTCTTC; cdr3_aa: CAWGQDNEQFF
clone_size: .; v_call: TRBV19; j_call: TRBJ1-1; d_call: .; cdr3_nt: TGTGCCAGTAGTATGACATTGAACACTGAAGCTTTCTTT; cdr3_aa: CASSMTLNTEAFF
clone_size: .; v_call: TRBV7-9; j_call: TRBJ1-4; d_call: .; cdr3_nt: TGTGCCAGCAGCTTATTAGGACTTAATGAAAAACTGTTTTTT; cdr3_aa: CASSLLGLNEKLFF
clone_size: .; v_call: TRBV7-2; j_call: TRBJ1-2; d_call: TRBD1; cdr3_nt: TGTGCCAGCAGCGGGACAGGGACCTATGGCTACACCTTC; cdr3_aa: CASSGTGTYGYTF
clone_size: .; v_call: TRBV12-3/TRBV12-4; j_call: TRBJ1-6; d_call: .; cdr3_nt: TGTGCCAGCAGTTTCGGTCCAATTGCACCCCTCCACTTT; cdr3_aa: CASSFGPIAPLHF